The 30 T cell receptor beta chains below all came from one sample that was sequenced in a study of blood T cell repertoires in COVID-19. Assay used: immunoSEQ multiplex PCR; TCRdb lists only in-frame clones, some missing. The sample includes 300,000 to 400,000 clones, 88% of them seen just once. Material: PBMCs or T cells enriched from blood (not recorded which). Receptor source: a man under 40 who had recovered from COVID-19.

V gene TRBV5-6 combines with J gene TRBJ2-3; weak D call: TRBD2 (5 bases). Germline V gives CDR1 SGHDT, CDR2 YYEEEE. The CDR3 consists of 12 residues. V gave up 2 bases and J gave up 14 bases, with 15 bases separating them. CDR3 amino acids: CASSLAASLLYF. CDR3 coding DNA: TGTGCCAGCAGCTTAGCGGCTTCCCTACTGTATTTT.

V usage is TRBV19 and J usage is TRBJ2-7; D may be TRBD1 (5 bases). This CDR3 is 16 amino acids long. V was trimmed by 2 bases and J by 5 bases, leaving 19 bases between them. Germline V gene data show CDR1 as LNHDA and CDR2 as SQIVND (reference sequence). The CDR3 sequence is CASSISSGQGRDEQYF. The CDR3 nucleotides read TGTGCCAGTAGTATAAGTTCGGGTCAGGGAAGAGACGAGCAGTACTTC.

This clone was detected only once. The V and J genes are TRBV5-6 and TRBJ1-6; D not certain. The CDR3 is made up of 12 amino acids. The V gene lost 4 bases and the J gene lost 13 bases, with 12 bases spanning the gap. The germline V gene has CDR1 SGHDT and CDR2 YYEEEE. The CDR3: CASSLDYGPLHF. For the CDR3, the DNA is TGTGCCAGCAGCCTCGACTATGGGCCCCTCCACTTT.

The chain has TRBV27 and TRBJ1-5; 12 bases fit TRBD1. This CDR3 comprises 18 residues. V dropped 6 bases and J dropped 1; count of bases not matched to a gene: 10. Germline V gives CDR1 MNHEY, CDR2 SMNVEV (reference sequence). In DNA, the CDR3 is TGTGCCAGCAGCCCCCCGGGACAGGGGGCGAGGAGCAATCAGCCCCAGCATTTT. Residues: CASSPPGQGARSNQPQHF.

CDR3 sequence (DNA): TGTGCCAGTAGGGGACAGGGGATTGGGGAAGGTGGGGAGACCCAGTACTTC. It yields the protein CASRGQGIGEGGETQYF. The chain is built from TRBV19 and TRBJ2-5; 10 nucleotides agree with TRBD1. CDR3 size: 17 residues. Germline V CDR1 and CDR2: LNHDA, SQIVND (reference sequence). J gave up 5 bases and V 6 bases, and 15 bases lay outside the gene matches.

The table lists this clone with a count of one. The rearrangement uses TRBV2 and TRBJ1-1, with 8 bases that match TRBD1. Germline V gene sequence: CDR1 SNHLY, CDR2 FYNNEI. The CDR3 is 14 amino acids. Trimming cost V 4 bases and J 5 bases; bases outside gene matches: 6. The CDR3 sequence: CASSGRTGRTEAFF. The CDR3 nucleotides read TGTGCCAGCAGTGGTAGGACAGGGAGGACTGAAGCTTTCTTT.

The chain couples TRBV10-3 to TRBJ2-7; 9 bases are a match to TRBD2. Germline V gene data show CDR1 as ENHRY and CDR2 as SYGVKD. V dropped 2 bases and J dropped 6; count of bases not matched to a gene: 11. The CDR3 spans 16 residues. CDR3 protein: CAISEGGTSYQTEQYF. CDR3 DNA: TGTGCCATCAGTGAGGGGGGGACTAGCTATCAGACCGAGCAGTACTTC.

In this sample, this clone turned up once. This chain links TRBV5-6 with TRBJ2-1, with 14 bases aligning to TRBD2. J was trimmed by 8 bases and V by 3 bases; bases with no gene match: 10. Germline lookup yields CDR1 SGHDT and CDR2 YYEEEE. The CDR3 spans 17 residues. The CDR3 reads CASSSGLAGGLGDEQFF. In nucleotides, the CDR3 is TGTGCCAGCAGCTCCGGACTAGCGGGGGGCTTAGGGGATGAGCAGTTCTTC.

This chain connects TRBV3-1 (or the pseudogene TRBV3-2) to TRBJ2-3; TRBD2 aligns across 8 bases. Germline CDR1 and CDR2: LGHDT and YNNKEL (reference sequence). The CDR3 contains 15 residues. Trimming cost V 1 base and J 5 bases; bases outside gene matches: 5. In nucleotides, the CDR3 is TGTGCCAGCAGCCAAGTAGCGGGGCGGGTAGATACGCAGTATTTT. Translation: CASSQVAGRVDTQYF.

The gene calls are TRBV5-3 and TRBJ2-1; 8 bases agree with TRBD2. TRBV5-3 is flagged as an ORF with uncertain function. The length of the CDR3 is 16 residues. V lost 4 bases and J lost 4; bases outside the gene matches: 10. The CDR3 sequence: CARSPLGAGAYNEQFF. CDR3 nucleotides: TGTGCCAGAAGCCCCCTAGGAGCGGGGGCATACAATGAGCAGTTCTTC.

The chain recombines TRBV6-1 with TRBJ2-7; no definite D call. This CDR3 contains 16 residues. CDR1 is MNHNS and CDR2 is SASEGT in the germline V gene. The V and J ends lost 3 bases and 7 bases respectively, with 22 bases between them. CDR3 sequence: CASSDPVRLSILEQYF. The CDR3 nucleotides read TGTGCCAGCAGTGACCCGGTCCGTCTCTCTATATTAGAGCAGTACTTC.

The rearrangement joins TRBV28 to TRBJ1-5; 8 bases match TRBD1. Germline-derived CDR1 and CDR2 are MDHEN and SYDVKM. The CDR3 length is 14 residues. J was trimmed by 5 bases and V by 3 bases; bases with no gene match: 3. The CDR3 DNA follows: TGTGCCAGCAGTTTGGACAGGGCGGATCAGCCCCAGCATTTT. Translating gives CASSLDRADQPQHF.

This clone was seen only once. The genes are TRBV25-1 and TRBJ1-2; D gene unclear. Per the germline V gene, CDR1 is MGHDK and CDR2 is SYGVNS. V was trimmed by 4 bases and J by 0 bases, leaving 15 bases between them. The CDR3 contains 16 residues. CDR3 amino acids: CASSGHPTFSNYGYTF. The CDR3 DNA sequence: TGTGCCAGCAGTGGCCACCCAACTTTTTCTAACTATGGCTACACCTTC.

This clone was detected once. The V and J genes are TRBV6-5 and TRBJ2-7; 9 nucleotides agree with TRBD2. The CDR3 sequence is 15 residues long. Trimming took 0 bases from V and 7 from J; bases not matched to a gene: 7. Germline CDR1 reads MNHEY; CDR2 reads SVGAGI. The CDR3 spells CASSYSAGGPGEQYF. CDR3 nucleotide sequence: TGTGCCAGCAGTTACTCGGCGGGGGGGCCAGGGGAGCAGTACTTC.

The rearrangement uses TRBV5-4 and TRBJ2-3; perhaps TRBD1 as D (8 bases). Germline CDR1 is SGHNT and CDR2 is YYREEE (reference sequence). The CDR3 covers 16 residues. V was pared by 4 bases and J by 9 bases, with 24 bases between. The CDR3 DNA sequence: TGTGCCAGCAGCCCGACGACAGGGGAGGGGAAGGGAACGCAGTATTTT. Translating gives CASSPTTGEGKGTQYF.

The chain links TRBV12-5 to TRBJ2-3; TRBD1 agrees at 8 bases. The germline V gene has CDR1 LGHNT and CDR2 FRNRAP. CDR3 length: 14 amino acids. The V and J ends lost 7 bases and 1 base, in that order; junction bases with no gene match: 4. CDR3 amino acids: CASAKDRGTDTQYF. CDR3 nucleotides: TGTGCTAGTGCCAAGGACAGGGGCACAGATACGCAGTATTTT. Filled out from reference TRBV12-5 and TRBJ2-3, the complete variable domain reads DARVTQTPRHKVTEMGQEVTMRCQPILGHNTVFWYRQTMMQGLELLAYFRNRAPLDDSGMPKDRFSAEMPDATLATLKIQPSEPRDSAVYFCASAKDRGTDTQYFGPGTRLTVL.

This chain links TRBV27 with TRBJ2-3; 9 bases are a match to TRBD1. The CDR3 length is 17 residues. After removal of 3 bases from V and 1 base from J, the junction contained 8 bases not matched to a gene. Germline CDR1 MNHEY, CDR2 SMNVEV (reference sequence). CDR3 DNA sequence: TGTGCCAGCAGTTTGAGGACAAGGACAGGGGGCACAGATACGCAGTATTTT. Translating it yields CASSLRTRTGGTDTQYF.

The chain joins TRBV3-1 (or the pseudogene TRBV3-2) to TRBJ1-2; possibly TRBD1 for D (6 bases). Germline V gene sequence: CDR1 LGHDT, CDR2 YNNKEL (reference sequence). The CDR3 covers 13 residues. V was cut by 4 bases and J by 8 bases, with 14 bases left in between. This chain's CDR3 is CASSLSRGGGYTF. The CDR3 region has the DNA TGTGCCAGCAGCCTTTCCAGGGGCGGGGGCTACACCTTC.

The V and J genes are TRBV6-2 or TRBV6-3 and TRBJ2-7; D possibly corresponds to TRBD2 (5 bases). Germline values: CDR1 MNHEY, CDR2 SVGEGT. V was clipped by 1 base and J by 2 bases, with 6 bases between them. CDR3 length: 13 amino acids. CDR3 residues: CASSYLRAYEQYF. The CDR3 DNA reads as TGTGCCAGCAGTTACTTGAGGGCCTACGAGCAGTACTTC.

The rearrangement uses TRBV7-6 and TRBJ1-6; D is perhaps TRBD1 (6 bases). This CDR3 contains 16 residues. V lost 5 bases to trimming and J lost 4 bases, with 15 bases between them. Germline-derived CDR1 and CDR2 are SGHVS and FNYEAQ. CDR3 nucleotide sequence: TGTGCCAGCAGCCTTGGGACCAGGGGTTATAATTCACCCCTCCACTTT. Translated: CASSLGTRGYNSPLHF.

Turning to this clone: This CDR3 is also generated by other DNA sequences in the sample. The chain links TRBV11-2 to TRBJ2-3; no reliable D call. The CDR3 is 11 amino acids. Trimming removed 3 bases at V and 6 bases at J, with 4 bases between. From germline, CDR1 is SGHAT and CDR2 FQNNGV. The CDR3 reads CASSFSDTQYF. CDR3 nucleotides: TGTGCCAGCAGCTTCTCTGATACGCAGTATTTT. The variable domain in full, with the rest retrieved from reference TRBV11-2 and TRBJ2-3, is EAGVAQSPRYKIIEKRQSVAFWCNPISGHATLYWYQQILGQGPKLLIQFQNNGVVDDSQLPKDRFSAERLKGVDSTLKIQPAKLEDSAVYLCASSFSDTQYFGPGTRLTVL.

This sequence joins TRBV18 and TRBJ2-5; 8 bases line up with TRBD2. Per the germline V gene, CDR1 is KGHSH and CDR2 is LQKENI. The J segment lost 7 bases and the V segment lost 0 bases, leaving 4 bases of the junction unmatched. CDR3 size: 14 residues. The CDR3, as DNA: TGTGCCAGCTCACCACCGCGGGGGGCACGGACCCAGTACTTC. Encoded protein: CASSPPRGARTQYF.

The rearrangement links TRBV3-1 (or the pseudogene TRBV3-2) to TRBJ1-4; TRBD1 might be the D (5 bases). Germline V CDR1 and CDR2: LGHDT, YNNKEL (reference sequence). Trimming cost V 0 bases and J 0 bases, with 11 bases left between them. The CDR3 runs 17 residues. The CDR3 is CASSQDIRGSTNEKLFF. In DNA form, the CDR3 reads TGTGCCAGCAGCCAAGATATTCGGGGGTCAACTAATGAAAAACTGTTTTTT.

This chain uses TRBV6-2 or TRBV6-3 with TRBJ1-6; unclear D gene. The CDR3 contains 15 residues. Trimming cost V 0 bases and J 5 bases, with 8 bases left between them. Germline V gene lookup returns CDR1 MNHEY and CDR2 SVGEGT. The CDR3 DNA reads as TGTGCCAGCAGTTACTCTCCAGGCCATAATTCACCCCTCCACTTT. Translation gives CASSYSPGHNSPLHF.

V is TRBV3-1 (or the pseudogene TRBV3-2) and J is TRBJ1-2; a weak D match, TRBD1 (5 bases). CDR1 and CDR2 from the germline V gene are LGHDT and YNNKEL (reference sequence). This CDR3 contains 15 residues. V lost 1 base and J lost 0, with 9 bases in between. The CDR3 DNA reads TGTGCCAGCAGCCAAGGGGAGGGGACTAACTATGGCTACACCTTC. Translating it yields CASSQGEGTNYGYTF.

This chain connects TRBV5-8 to TRBJ2-2; D is perhaps TRBD1 (5 bases). The V end lost 2 bases, the J end lost 7 bases, and 12 bases lay between the germline ends. Germline-derived CDR1 and CDR2 are SGHTS and YDEGEE. This CDR3 is 14 amino acids long. The CDR3 DNA is TGTGCCAGCAGCTTTGTCAGGGTGAACGGGGAGCTGTTTTTT. Translating it yields CASSFVRVNGELFF.

The sample holds one count of this clone. This chain uses TRBV5-6 with TRBJ1-3; a weak D match, TRBD1 (5 bases). Germline V gene data show CDR1 as SGHDT and CDR2 as YYEEEE. V lost 4 bases and J lost 1, with 18 bases in between. CDR3 length equals 17 residues. CDR3 coding DNA: TGTGCCAGCAGCCCTGGGAGGGGTCCTGATTCTGGAAACACCATATATTTT. Its translation: CASSPGRGPDSGNTIYF.

The V call is TRBV19, the J call TRBJ1-1; D might be TRBD1 (6 bases). This CDR3 has 14 residues. Germline lookup yields CDR1 LNHDA and CDR2 SQIVND (reference sequence). V was clipped by 1 base and J by 4 bases, with 10 bases between them. For the CDR3, the DNA is TGTGCCAGTAGTATAGGCAGGGGCGGCACTGAAGCTTTCTTT. It yields the protein CASSIGRGGTEAFF.

The chain is built from TRBV7-8 and TRBJ1-3; D gene uncertain. V was cut by 0 bases and J by 0 bases, with 12 bases left in between. This CDR3 region has 17 residues. CDR1 is SGHVS and CDR2 is FQNEAQ in the germline V gene. The CDR3 spells CASSLAGAASSGNTIYF. CDR3 DNA sequence: TGTGCCAGCAGCTTAGCGGGAGCAGCCTCCTCTGGAAACACCATATATTTT.

V is TRBV6-1 and J is TRBJ2-1; D is perhaps TRBD2 (6 bases). CDR3 size: 13 residues. CDR1 and CDR2 (germline): MNHNS, SASEGT. Trimming removed 2 bases at V and 13 bases at J, with 15 bases between. DNA for the CDR3: TGTGCCAGCAGTGAAAATATACCGGGACTTCAGTTCTTC. Residues: CASSENIPGLQFF.